Listed below are T cell receptor beta chains from one sample, sequenced in a study of vaccination and CD4 T cells after COVID-19. A single record per CDR3 protein comes from TCRdb applying MiXCR to the PCR reads. The data contain approximately 22,000 distinct CDR3 sequences, approximately 56% of them singletons. These receptors are not linked to any known antigen. What was sequenced was CD4+ T cells from blood, cultured in vitro. The source is a human donor who had recovered from COVID-19. Both conserved end residues are part of each CDR3. The D gene is left open where the match is weak. Clone sizes are given selectively: once, few, many, or a class where the clone is expanded.

j_call | v_call | clone_size | d_call | cdr3_aa | cdr3_nt
TRBJ1-3 | TRBV12-3/TRBV12-4 | - | - | CASRVSGNTIYF | TGTGCCAGCAGGGTCTCTGGAAACACCATATATTTT
TRBJ2-2 | TRBV6-2/TRBV6-3 | - | TRBD2 | CASSYLRTSGRAGELFF | TGTGCCAGCAGTTACCTTCGGACTAGCGGGAGGGCCGGGGAGCTGTTTTTT
TRBJ2-1 | TRBV6-1 | few | - | CASTITGVSYNEQFF | TGTGCCAGCACTATAACGGGGGTTTCCTACAATGAGCAGTTCTTC
TRBJ1-5 | TRBV10-3 | - | TRBD1 | CAISENWTGNPQHF | TGTGCCATCAGTGAGAACTGGACAGGAAACCCCCAGCATTTT
TRBJ1-5 | TRBV7-9 | - | - | CASSLVLGPVGNQPQHF | TGTGCCAGCAGCTTAGTTTTGGGGCCGGTCGGCAATCAGCCCCAGCATTTT
TRBJ1-2 | TRBV27 | - | - | CASSFKGIPNYGYTF | TGTGCCAGCAGTTTCAAGGGGATCCCTAACTATGGCTACACCTTC
TRBJ2-7 | TRBV12-3/TRBV12-4 | few | TRBD2 | CASSPRTSGRPSSHSSYEQYF | TGTGCCAGCAGTCCACGGACTAGCGGGAGGCCTTCCTCTCATAGCTCCTACGAGCAGTACTTC
TRBJ1-2 | TRBV7-8 | - | TRBD1 | CASSTRDRGDYGYTF | TGTGCCAGCAGCACCCGGGACAGGGGGGACTATGGCTACACCTTC
TRBJ2-2 | TRBV20-1 | - | - | CSARGPTIRELFF | TGCAGTGCTAGAGGCCCGACAATCCGGGAGCTGTTTTTT
TRBJ2-7 | TRBV7-9 | - | - | CASSSAALTAHEQYF | TGTGCCAGCAGCTCCGCGGCGTTAACAGCCCACGAGCAGTACTTC
TRBJ1-2 | TRBV29-1 | - | - | CSALERFGPHGYTF | TGCAGCGCCCTCGAGCGATTTGGACCTCATGGCTACACCTTC
TRBJ2-5 | TRBV5-1 | - | - | CASSLGTQRVGETQYF | TGCGCCAGCAGCCTCGGGACCCAAAGGGTGGGGGAGACCCAGTACTTC
TRBJ1-1 | TRBV6-1 | - | TRBD1 | CASSPRQGMSSTEAFF | TGTGCCAGCAGTCCAAGACAGGGGATGTCGAGCACTGAAGCTTTCTTT
TRBJ2-1 | TRBV6-1 | - | TRBD2 | CASSHKRGGRVNEQFF | TGTGCCAGCAGTCACAAACGGGGCGGGAGGGTGAATGAGCAGTTCTTC
TRBJ1-2 | TRBV20-1 | few | TRBD1 | CSARVRDRDLLWGYGYTF | TGCAGTGCTAGAGTCAGGGACAGGGATTTGTTGTGGGGCTATGGCTACACCTTC
TRBJ2-7 | TRBV2 | - | - | CASSGTVTSYEQYF | TGTGCCAGCAGTGGGACAGTTACTTCCTACGAGCAGTACTTC
TRBJ1-3 | TRBV20-1 | - | - | CSARGSTTNTIYF | TGCAGTGCTAGAGGGTCGACAACGAACACCATATATTTT
TRBJ1-6 | TRBV20-1 | - | TRBD1 | CSASPQGSWLNSPLHF | TGCAGTGCTAGTCCACAGGGGTCCTGGCTTAATTCACCCCTCCACTTT
TRBJ1-6 | TRBV19 | few | - | CASTQGQGGNSPLHF | TGTGCCAGTACCCAAGGACAAGGGGGAAATTCACCCCTCCACTTT
TRBJ2-2 | TRBV6-1 | - | - | CASSDWIAGELFF | TGTGCCAGCAGTGATTGGATAGCCGGGGAGCTGTTTTTT
TRBJ1-1 | TRBV6-5 | - | - | CASSYESVPTLGEAFF | TGTGCCAGCAGTTACGAGTCGGTGCCAACCCTAGGTGAAGCTTTCTTT
TRBJ2-7 | TRBV2 | - | - | CASSERSYEQYF | TGTGCCAGCAGTGAAAGGTCCTACGAGCAGTACTTC
TRBJ2-1 | TRBV19 | - | TRBD2 | CASRGLADYNEQFF | TGTGCCAGTAGGGGGCTAGCGGACTACAATGAGCAGTTCTTC
TRBJ2-1 | TRBV21-1 | - | - | CASPNRGNEQFF | TGTGCCAGCCCCAACAGGGGGAATGAGCAGTTCTTC
TRBJ1-2 | TRBV7-2 | once | - | CASSPRQPLGDYGYTF | TGTGCCAGCAGCCCACGACAGCCTTTGGGGGACTATGGCTACACCTTC
TRBJ2-5 | TRBV27 | few | TRBD2 | CASSWGGLPQETQYF | TGTGCCAGTTCCTGGGGGGGACTTCCACAAGAGACCCAGTACTTC
TRBJ1-6 | TRBV7-6 | - | TRBD1 | CASRATGLLNSPLHF | TGTGCCAGCAGGGCGACAGGGCTTCTTAATTCACCCCTCCACTTT
TRBJ1-5 | TRBV11-2 | - | - | CASSLGGGQPQHF | TGTGCCAGCAGCTTGGGGGGAGGGCAGCCCCAGCATTTT
TRBJ1-5 | TRBV6-5 | - | TRBD1 | CASSYSNRGDQPQHF | TGTGCCAGCAGTTACTCGAACAGGGGCGATCAGCCCCAGCATTTT
TRBJ2-5 | TRBV27 | - | - | CASAHSKEETQYF | TGTGCCAGCGCCCACAGCAAAGAGGAGACCCAGTACTTC
TRBJ1-1 | TRBV19 | - | - | CASSMDGRKNTEAFF | TGTGCCAGTAGTATGGATGGCAGGAAGAACACTGAAGCTTTCTTT
TRBJ1-6 | TRBV20-1 | once | TRBD1 | CSATRQGTGQGNSPLHF | TGCAGTGCTACCAGACAAGGGACAGGGCAGGGTAATTCACCCCTCCACTTT
TRBJ2-4 | TRBV29-1 | - | - | CSVERSKGAKNIQYF | TGCAGCGTTGAACGGAGTAAGGGGGCCAAAAACATTCAGTACTTC
TRBJ2-5 | TRBV2 | - | - | CASWGLGYLGETQYF | TGTGCCAGTTGGGGTCTAGGCTACCTTGGAGAGACCCAGTACTTC
TRBJ2-2 | TRBV27 | - | - | CASSFYRANTGELFF | TGTGCCAGCAGTTTCTACAGGGCGAACACCGGGGAGCTGTTTTTT
TRBJ2-2 | TRBV7-3 | - | TRBD1 | CASSLRGQGVTGELFF | TGTGCCAGCAGCTTACGGGGACAGGGGGTCACCGGGGAGCTGTTTTTT